The 13 T cell receptor beta chains reported below all come from one sample, sequenced in a study of cytomegalovirus exposure and HLA in healthy donors. Use of 60 Vbeta and 13 Jbeta primers characterized the PCR. The assay was immunoSEQ multiplex PCR, and TCRdb's table has in-frame clones only and misses some. This table has 120,000 or so clones, about 10% appearing once. Sequences were obtained from PBMCs. The receptor set was obtained from a woman aged 18 to 35 in good health and CMV-seropositive.

Only a few counts were recorded for this clone. The V and J genes are TRBV4-1 and TRBJ2-1; 9 bases line up with TRBD2. Germline V gene data show CDR1 as MGHRA and CDR2 as YSYEKL. Unmatched junction bases numbered 2, after V lost 1 base and J lost 4 bases. This CDR3 comprises 15 residues. This CDR3 is CASSQGSGRYNEQFF. Written as DNA, the CDR3 is TGCGCCAGCAGCCAAGGTAGCGGGAGATACAATGAGCAGTTCTTC.

There are a few counts of this clone. The V and J genes are TRBV5-1 and TRBJ2-3; 13 nucleotides line up with TRBD2. The V and J ends lost 4 bases and 5 bases, in that order; junction bases with no gene match: 7. Germline V lookup: CDR1 SGHRS, CDR2 YFSETQ. This CDR3 spans 16 amino acids. The CDR3 sequence: CASSRGTSGKEDTQYF. The CDR3 DNA is TGCGCCAGCAGCAGAGGGACTAGCGGGAAGGAAGATACGCAGTATTTT. Based on the CDR3 plus reference TRBV5-1 and TRBJ2-3, the full variable domain is KAGVTQTPRYLIKTRGQQVTLSCSPISGHRSVSWYQQTPGQGLQFLFEYFSETQRNKGNFPGRFSGRQFSNSRSEMNVSTLELGDSALYLCASSRGTSGKEDTQYFGPGTRLTVL.

This clone was seen only a few times. The genes are TRBV7-8 and TRBJ2-1; TRBD1 matches 10 bases. CDR1 is SGHVS, CDR2 FQNEAQ, per germline. CDR3 length: 15 amino acids. Trimming removed 5 bases from V and 6 bases from J; junction bases left unmatched: 7. CDR3 protein: CASSPGTGAVNEQFF. DNA for the CDR3: TGTGCCAGCAGCCCCGGGACAGGGGCCGTCAATGAGCAGTTCTTC.

There are a few counts of this clone. The genes are TRBV19 and TRBJ1-1, with TRBD1 identical over 7 bases. The junction had 9 bases not matched to a gene; V was cut back by 5 bases and J by 0 bases. Per germline, CDR1 LNHDA and CDR2 SQIVND (reference sequence). This CDR3 is 16 amino acids long. The CDR3 here is CASSPRFGTVNTEAFF. The CDR3 nucleotides read TGTGCCAGTAGTCCTCGGTTCGGGACAGTGAACACTGAAGCTTTCTTT.

This sequence joins TRBV5-6 and TRBJ2-7, with 9 nucleotides matching TRBD2. CDR3 length: 13 amino acids. After removal of 9 bases from V and 1 base from J, the junction contained 5 bases not matched to a gene. The germline CDR1 and CDR2 sequences are SGHDT and YYEEEE. In DNA form, the CDR3 reads TGTGCCACTACAGCGGGGGGTTCCTACGAGCAGTACTTC. Protein sequence: CATTAGGSYEQYF.

Only a few counts were recorded for this clone. The V and J genes are TRBV10-3 and TRBJ1-1; D perhaps matches TRBD1 (6 bases). CDR1 is ENHRY, CDR2 SYGVKD, per germline. The CDR3 is 15 residues long. Trimming pared 6 bases from V and 6 bases from J, leaving 20 bases between. This chain's CDR3 is CAISGRIQGSAEAFF. The CDR3 coding sequence is TGTGCCATCAGCGGAAGAATTCAGGGGAGCGCTGAAGCTTTCTTT.

Only a few counts were recorded for this clone. This chain uses TRBV29-1 with TRBJ2-7; a weak D match, TRBD1 (6 bases). The CDR3 runs to 13 residues. Germline CDR1 and CDR2: SQVTM and ANQGSEA. Trimming removed 1 base at V and 3 bases at J, with 10 bases between. The CDR3 coding sequence is TGCAGCGTTGAAGGAGACAGGTACTACGAGCAGTACTTC. Translated, it gives CSVEGDRYYEQYF.

This clone was recorded a few times. The V call is TRBV6-5, the J call TRBJ2-1; 10 nucleotides line up with TRBD2. V lost 6 bases to trimming and J lost 6 bases; unmatched junction nucleotides: 8. Germline CDR1 and CDR2: MNHEY and SVGAGI. CDR3 length equals 15 residues. The CDR3 sequence: CASRLAGGVVNEQFF. CDR3 DNA: TGTGCCAGCAGGTTAGCGGGAGGAGTGGTCAATGAGCAGTTCTTC.

V is TRBV29-1 and J is TRBJ2-7; 9 bases fit TRBD1. Unmatched junction bases numbered 8, after V lost 6 bases and J lost 5 bases. The CDR3 has 13 residues. Germline loops: CDR1 SQVTM, CDR2 ANQGSEA. This chain's CDR3 is CSVKRQGGNEQYF. The CDR3 nucleotides are TGCAGCGTGAAACGACAGGGGGGTAACGAGCAGTACTTC.

This clone was counted a few times. The rearrangement joins TRBV6-6 to TRBJ2-6; TRBD1 matches 7 bases. Germline V gene data show CDR1 as MNHNY and CDR2 as SVGAGI (reference sequence). V dropped 4 bases and J dropped 0; count of bases not matched to a gene: 3. CDR3 length: 16 residues. The CDR3 spells CASSSTGNSGANVLTF. CDR3 DNA sequence: TGTGCCAGCAGTTCGACAGGGAACTCTGGGGCCAACGTCCTGACTTTC.

CDR3: CASSLQYGYTF. The CDR3 DNA sequence: TGTGCCAGCAGCCTCCAGTATGGCTACACCTTC. The V gene is TRBV5-6, the J gene TRBJ1-2; D unresolved. Germline loops: CDR1 SGHDT, CDR2 YYEEEE. V was shortened by 4 bases and J by 5 bases, with 6 bases between the two germline ends. This CDR3 has 11 amino acids.

V and J are TRBV7-9 and TRBJ1-4; D unclear. The CDR3 loop spans 16 amino acids. The germline V and J ends were trimmed by 3 bases and 8 bases, with 19 bases remaining between them. Germline V gives CDR1 SEHNR, CDR2 FQNEAQ (reference sequence). The CDR3 spells CASSFTKDPPGEKLFF. The DNA for the CDR3 is TGTGCCAGCAGCTTTACCAAGGACCCTCCGGGGGAAAAACTGTTTTTT.

This clone was picked up a small number of times. The rearrangement links TRBV5-1 to TRBJ2-7, with 9 bases that match TRBD1. The V gene's germline CDR1 is SGHRS and CDR2 YFSETQ. This CDR3 has 15 residues. The trim removed 1 base at V and 1 base at J, leaving 3 bases unmatched. The CDR3 nucleotides read TGCGCCAGCAGCTTGCCCGGGACAGGGTCCTACGAGCAGTACTTC. Its translation: CASSLPGTGSYEQYF.